This entry lists 21 T cell receptor beta chains sequenced from one sample in a study of T-cell reconstitution after alpha-beta-depleted transplantation in children. TCRbeta library preparation incorporated unique molecular identifiers. TCRdb analysed the PCR reads with MiXCR anew, one entry per CDR3 protein. There are 280,000 or so distinct CDR3 sequences in the sample; 11% occur only once, and about 20% lies in the top ten. The material sequenced was peripheral blood, taken 180 days after TCRalphabeta/CD19-depleted stem cell transplant. The receptor set was obtained from a male patient aged 2-10 years who had a stem cell transplant for chronic granulomatous disease, so the T cells may come from the graft donor.

The sample holds many counts of this clonotype. The chain recombines TRBV28 with TRBJ1-1, with D possibly being TRBD1 (5 bases). The CDR3 contains 22 residues. Germline V gene data show CDR1 as MDHEN and CDR2 as SYDVKM. V was shortened by 5 bases and J by 2 bases, with 36 bases between the two germline ends. The CDR3 region is CASSPYKVTGKTAMVLNTEAFF. The CDR3 region has the DNA TGTGCCAGCAGTCCTTACAAAGTTACAGGCAAAACCGCCATGGTCCTTAACACTGAAGCTTTCTTT. The complete variable domain, with remaining parts taken from reference TRBV28 and TRBJ1-1, reads DVKVTQSSRYLVKRTGEKVFLECVQDMDHENMFWYRQDPGLGLRLIYFSYDVKMKEKGDIPEGYSVSREKKERFSLILESASTNQTSMYLCASSPYKVTGKTAMVLNTEAFFGQGTRLTVV.

This clonotype was counted at least ten times. This chain joins TRBV11-2 and TRBJ1-2; D is possibly TRBD1 (6 bases). This CDR3 contains 12 residues. Germline CDR1 SGHAT, CDR2 FQNNGV. The germline V and J ends were trimmed by 5 bases and 2 bases, with 6 bases remaining between them. CDR3 sequence: CASSDRNYGYTF. The CDR3 nucleotides are TGTGCCAGCAGCGACAGGAACTATGGCTACACCTTC.

With respect to this clonotype: With a much larger clone just one base away, this may be a read error. V usage is TRBV15 and J usage is TRBJ2-3; D unresolved. From germline, CDR1 is LNHNV and CDR2 YYDKDF (reference sequence). The CDR3 totals 14 residues. The CDR3 loop is CATSSGVTSDTHYF. DNA of the CDR3: TGTGCCACCAGCAGCGGAGTTACTTCAGATACGCACTATTTT.

This clonotype is labeled as medium-sized. The chain is built from TRBV12-3 or TRBV12-4 and TRBJ2-1, with TRBD1 matching 7 bases. CDR3 length: 14 amino acids. V shed 3 bases, J shed 7 bases, and the junction held 6 bases outside the gene matches. Here the CDR3 reads CASSFVTGANEQFF. The CDR3 nucleotides are TGTGCCAGCAGTTTTGTCACAGGGGCGAATGAGCAGTTCTTC.

This clonotype was found many times. The chain carries TRBV5-1 and TRBJ2-1; 8 bases are a match to TRBD2. V dropped 0 bases and J dropped 2; count of bases not matched to a gene: 7. The length of the CDR3 is 17 residues. Germline loops: CDR1 SGHRS, CDR2 YFSETQ. CDR3 protein: CASSLGVSGKAYNEQFF. The CDR3 coding sequence is TGCGCCAGCAGCTTGGGGGTTAGCGGGAAGGCCTACAATGAGCAGTTCTTC.

This chain connects TRBV5-1 to TRBJ1-2, with D maybe TRBD1 (6 bases). The CDR3 is 14 amino acids. Between the trimmed V and J ends, which lost 0 bases and 6 bases, there was a span of 12 bases. CDR1 SGHRS and CDR2 YFSETQ come from the germline V gene. This chain's CDR3 is CASSLVQGKNGYTF. The CDR3 nucleotides read TGCGCCAGCAGCTTGGTGCAGGGGAAGAATGGCTACACCTTC.

This clonotype showed up many times. The gene calls are TRBV29-1 and TRBJ1-2; no reliable D call. Germline V gene lookup returns CDR1 SQVTM and CDR2 ANQGSEA. The ends were cut back, 4 bases at V and 12 bases at J, with 12 bases in the middle. The CDR3 is 10 amino acids. CDR3 region: CSVVNGVHTF. The CDR3, as DNA: TGCAGCGTTGTAAACGGGGTTCACACCTTC.

This clonotype occurred many times. J is TRBJ1-5 and V is TRBV28; D is unresolved. The germline V gene encodes CDR1 MDHEN and CDR2 SYDVKM. The length of the CDR3 is 16 residues. V gave up 4 bases and J gave up 8 bases, with 21 bases separating them. The CDR3 here is CASSSDREPSIEPQHF. The CDR3 DNA reads as TGTGCCAGCAGTTCAGACCGGGAACCATCAATCGAGCCCCAGCATTTT. Full variable domain (outside the CDR3, taken from reference TRBV28 and TRBJ1-5): DVKVTQSSRYLVKRTGEKVFLECVQDMDHENMFWYRQDPGLGLRLIYFSYDVKMKEKGDIPEGYSVSREKKERFSLILESASTNQTSMYLCASSSDREPSIEPQHFGDGTRLSIL.

There are many counts of this clonotype. V usage is TRBV15 and J usage is TRBJ2-3, with TRBD1 matching 12 bases. Germline CDR1 and CDR2: LNHNV and YYDKDF (reference sequence). Trimming removed 0 bases from V and 5 bases from J; junction bases left unmatched: 3. The CDR3 consists of 16 residues. This CDR3 reads CATSREGTGGLDTQYF. The CDR3 DNA is TGTGCCACCAGCAGAGAGGGGACAGGGGGCTTAGATACGCAGTATTTT.

In its sample, this clonotype was seen many times. V usage is TRBV12-3 or TRBV12-4 and J usage is TRBJ2-3; tentatively, D is TRBD1 (5 bases). The CDR3 extends over 12 amino acids. V was pared by 5 bases and J by 8 bases, with 11 bases between. Here the CDR3 reads CASSPQGATQYF. The CDR3 nucleotides read TGTGCCAGCAGTCCTCAGGGCGCTACGCAGTATTTT.

This clonotype was observed at least ten times. J is TRBJ2-1 and V is TRBV30, with 14 bases fitting TRBD2. The CDR3 has 15 amino acids. The J segment lost 6 bases and the V segment lost 1 base, leaving 2 bases of the junction unmatched. Germline CDR1 is GTSNPN and CDR2 is SVGIG (reference sequence). The CDR3 DNA sequence: TGTGCCTGGAGTGACGGACTAGCGGGAGGCAATGAGCAGTTCTTC. Translating gives CAWSDGLAGGNEQFF.

This clonotype was seen at least ten times. The V gene is TRBV12-3 or TRBV12-4, the J gene TRBJ1-6; no firm D call. The CDR3 totals 15 residues. Trimming took off 5 bases at V and 4 bases at J, with 12 bases between the two ends. For the CDR3, the DNA is TGTGCCAGCAGTGCCCAGTTGGTTTATAATTCACCCCTCCACTTT. Its protein is CASSAQLVYNSPLHF.

The chain has TRBV20-1 and TRBJ2-2; D might be TRBD2 (6 bases). V was cut by 0 bases and J by 5 bases, with 22 bases left in between. Germline CDR1 is DFQATT and CDR2 is SNEGSKA (reference sequence). The CDR3 sequence is 18 residues long. The CDR3 DNA is TGCAGTGCTAGAGACGCCCGAATATCGGGAGTCACAACCGGGGAGCTGTTTTTT. It is translated as CSARDARISGVTTGELFF.

This chain connects TRBV28 to TRBJ2-7; TRBD2 matches 8 bases. The germline V gene encodes CDR1 MDHEN and CDR2 SYDVKM. V lost 5 bases, J lost 5 bases, and 11 bases stayed unmatched. The CDR3 has 15 residues. The CDR3 protein is CASSPWAGGADEQYF. Here the CDR3 DNA reads TGTGCCAGCAGTCCGTGGGCGGGAGGTGCTGACGAGCAGTACTTC.

This clonotype was detected many times. The gene calls are TRBV5-1 and TRBJ2-2, with 8 nucleotides matching TRBD1. CDR3 length equals 16 residues. In germline, CDR1 is SGHRS, CDR2 YFSETQ. V lost 0 bases to trimming and J lost 6 bases; unmatched junction nucleotides: 7. CDR3 sequence: CASSLEVQGAPGELFF. The CDR3 DNA sequence: TGCGCCAGCAGCTTGGAGGTTCAGGGGGCTCCCGGGGAGCTGTTTTTT.

This clonotype was seen repeatedly, ten times or more. This chain joins TRBV12-5 and TRBJ1-1, with D uncertain. Trimming took off 0 bases at V and 0 bases at J, with 8 bases between the two ends. The germline gives CDR1 LGHNT, CDR2 FRNRAP. This CDR3 region has 15 residues. CDR3 sequence reads: CASGLVFGVNTEAFF. The DNA of the CDR3 is TGTGCTAGTGGTTTGGTCTTTGGGGTGAACACTGAAGCTTTCTTT. Variable domain in full (rest from reference TRBV12-5 and TRBJ1-1): DARVTQTPRHKVTEMGQEVTMRCQPILGHNTVFWYRQTMMQGLELLAYFRNRAPLDDSGMPKDRFSAEMPDATLATLKIQPSEPRDSAVYFCASGLVFGVNTEAFFGQGTRLTVV.

The sample holds many counts of this clonotype. For the CDR3, the DNA is TGTGCCAGCAGCTTAGCGCTTTTGTGGGGGGCGGTTGGCTACACCTTC. As protein: CASSLALLWGAVGYTF. The chain links TRBV7-9 to TRBJ1-2; D may be TRBD1 (6 bases). The CDR3 extends over 16 amino acids. The germline CDR1 and CDR2 sequences are SEHNR and FQNEAQ (reference sequence). The V gene lost 0 bases and the J gene lost 7 bases, with 18 bases spanning the gap. The variable domain in full, completed from reference TRBV7-9 and TRBJ1-2, reads DTGVSQNPRHKITKRGQNVTFRCDPISEHNRLYWYRQTLGQGPEFLTYFQNEAQLEKSRLLSDRFSAERPKGSFSTLEIQRTEQGDSAMYLCASSLALLWGAVGYTFGSGTRLTVV.

This clonotype has at least ten counts. J is TRBJ1-5 and V is TRBV5-6; weak D call: TRBD1 (6 bases). This CDR3 spans 17 amino acids. Germline-derived CDR1 and CDR2 are SGHDT and YYEEEE. Trimming took 1 base from V and 2 from J, leaving 16 bases between them. CDR3 nucleotides: TGTGCCAGCAGCTTGCGGGGGGCTCCATTTCGCAATCAGCCCCAGCATTTT. Protein product: CASSLRGAPFRNQPQHF.

This clonotype was recorded many times. This rearrangement joins TRBV20-1 to TRBJ2-7; 7 nucleotides align to TRBD2. The CDR3 totals 16 residues. V shed 1 base, J shed 4 bases, and the junction held 13 bases outside the gene matches. Per the germline V gene, CDR1 is DFQATT and CDR2 is SNEGSKA (reference sequence). The CDR3 sequence is CSARARLSGVGYEQYF. CDR3 bases: TGCAGTGCTAGAGCCCGCCTCAGCGGGGTAGGGTACGAGCAGTACTTC.

This clonotype was seen ten or more times. The rearrangement links TRBV7-3 to TRBJ2-3; the D gene is possibly TRBD2 (5 bases). The CDR3 extends over 15 amino acids. The germline V gene has CDR1 SGHTA and CDR2 FQGTGA. Trimming took 5 bases from V and 2 from J, leaving 14 bases between them. In DNA form, the CDR3 reads TGTGCCAGCAGCGCTACCGGACTTAACACAGATACGCAGTATTTT. It encodes CASSATGLNTDTQYF. The full variable domain, rest sourced from reference TRBV7-3 and TRBJ2-3, is GAGVSQTPSNKVTEKGKYVELRCDPISGHTALYWYRQSLGQGPEFLIYFQGTGAADDSGLPNDRFFAVRPEGSVSTLKIQRTERGDSAVYLCASSATGLNTDTQYFGPGTRLTVL.

This clonotype was detected many times. The rearrangement links TRBV18 to TRBJ2-7; D possibly corresponds to TRBD2 (7 bases). Deletions cut 1 base from V and 3 bases from J, with 16 bases between. The germline V gene encodes CDR1 KGHSH and CDR2 LQKENI. This CDR3 comprises 16 residues. CDR3 sequence reads: CASSPLGGGLYYEQYF. The DNA for the CDR3 is TGTGCCAGCTCACCACTAGGGGGGGGGTTGTACTACGAGCAGTACTTC.